Each of the 28 T cell receptor beta chains below was sequenced from the same sample in a study of T cells in Graves' hyperthyroidism and ophthalmopathy. RNA transcripts served as the template for amplifying TCR beta CDR3 regions. RT-PCR in the first round (using the HTBI primer set) targeted the TCR CDR3. Each CDR3 protein is one row after TCRdb ran MiXCR on the multiplex PCR reads. The top ten hold 15% to 20% of the sample, which has a few hundred thousand distinct CDR3 sequences, approximately 14% seen once. The sequencing sample was made of blood. The source is a woman in her twenties or thirties with Graves' ophthalmopathy.

This clonotype was counted at least ten times. CDR3 coding DNA: TGTGCCAGTTCCCTGCGGAGAGCCTACAATGAGCAGTTCTTC. This translates into CASSLRRAYNEQFF. V is TRBV6-1 and J is TRBJ2-1; no clear D. Germline values: CDR1 MNHNS, CDR2 SASEGT. Trimming removed 9 bases from V and 2 bases from J, with 14 bases in between. The CDR3 has 14 amino acids.

This clonotype was seen at least ten times. The chain uses TRBV4-1 and TRBJ1-2; TRBD1 agrees at 7 bases. The trim removed 1 base at V and 5 bases at J, leaving 13 bases unmatched. This CDR3 has 17 amino acids. The germline V gene encodes CDR1 MGHRA and CDR2 YSYEKL. The CDR3 DNA reads as TGCGCCAGCAGCCAAGCCCCGGGACAGTCCTTGTGGTATGGCTACACCTTC. Translated: CASSQAPGQSLWYGYTF.

The rearrangement uses TRBV5-6 and TRBJ2-1, with 10 bases matching TRBD2. The V and J ends lost 4 bases and 4 bases, in that order; junction bases with no gene match: 20. There are 20 residues in the CDR3. Germline V lookup: CDR1 SGHDT, CDR2 YYEEEE. The CDR3 reads CASSPPFKSPLAGWYNEQFF. The CDR3 DNA reads TGTGCCAGCAGCCCCCCGTTCAAGTCCCCACTAGCGGGGTGGTACAATGAGCAGTTCTTC.

The V and J genes are TRBV11-2 and TRBJ1-3; D call uncertain. Per germline, CDR1 SGHAT and CDR2 FQNNGV. The V end was cut by 1 base, the J end by 0 bases, with 10 bases between. The CDR3 contains 16 residues. The CDR3: CASSLVHQSSGNTIYF. The CDR3 nucleotides are TGTGCCAGCAGCTTAGTACACCAGAGCTCTGGAAACACCATATATTTT.

The chain uses TRBV20-1 and TRBJ1-2; D unclear. Germline V gives CDR1 DFQATT, CDR2 SNEGSKA (reference sequence). This CDR3 has 14 residues. V dropped 1 base and J dropped 8 bases, with 17 bases sitting between them. The CDR3 coding sequence is TGCAGTGCTAGAGTCGCCGGGGAGGTTAAGGGCTACACCTTC. Translation: CSARVAGEVKGYTF.

This clonotype was observed many times. The chain employs TRBV9 and TRBJ1-1; the D is unclear. From germline, CDR1 is SGDLS and CDR2 YYNGEE. The CDR3 spans 14 residues. Trimming took 0 bases from V and 1 from J, leaving 7 bases between them. CDR3 DNA: TGTGCCAGCAGCGTAGACGTAGGGAACACTGAAGCTTTCTTT. This sequence encodes CASSVDVGNTEAFF.

This clonotype was counted many times. The CDR3 DNA follows: TGCGCCAGCAGCCCGGCCGGACAGGGCAATGAGCAGTTCTTC. Amino acids: CASSPAGQGNEQFF. J is TRBJ2-1 and V is TRBV5-1; 8 positions match TRBD1. CDR3 length equals 14 residues. Germline loops: CDR1 SGHRS, CDR2 YFSETQ. Trimming removed 4 bases from V and 6 bases from J; junction bases left unmatched: 6.

This clonotype was counted many times. The chain combines TRBV7-8 with TRBJ2-1; weak D call: TRBD2 (5 bases). The CDR3 loop spans 14 amino acids. Germline V gene lookup returns CDR1 SGHVS and CDR2 FQNEAQ. Trimming took 6 bases from V and 2 from J, leaving 11 bases between them. CDR3 sequence (DNA): TGTGCCAGCAGTCCCCGGGAAACCTACAATGAGCAGTTCTTC. Translation gives CASSPRETYNEQFF.

There are many counts of this clonotype. The CDR3 here is CASSTRDTAYEQYF. As DNA, the CDR3 is TGTGCCAGCAGCACCCGGGACACCGCCTACGAGCAGTACTTC. The chain has TRBV3-1 and TRBJ2-7; weak D call: TRBD1 (6 bases). Trimming removed 5 bases at V and 2 bases at J, with 13 bases between. The CDR3 has 14 amino acids. CDR1 is LGHDT, CDR2 YNNKEL, per germline (reference sequence).

The chain joins TRBV10-2 to TRBJ2-5, with D perhaps matching TRBD2 (6 bases). Trimming removed 7 bases at V and 6 bases at J, with 9 bases between. The CDR3 loop spans 11 amino acids. CDR1 and CDR2 from the germline V gene are WSHSY and SAAADI. The CDR3 DNA reads as TGCGCCAGCAACGGGGGACAGACCCAGTACTTC. Translated: CASNGGQTQYF.

The gene calls are TRBV20-1 and TRBJ2-1; 13 bases match TRBD2. The CDR3 totals 17 residues. The germline CDR1 and CDR2 sequences are DFQATT and SNEGSKA (reference sequence). Trimming at V came to 5 bases and at J to 9 bases, leaving 16 bases not matched to a gene. The chain's CDR3 is CSALPGLAGRWLGEQFF. The CDR3 DNA reads TGCAGTGCTCTACCGGGACTAGCGGGGCGTTGGTTGGGTGAGCAGTTCTTC.

This clonotype was found many times. The chain combines TRBV7-3 with TRBJ2-7, with 9 positions matching TRBD1. CDR1 and CDR2 from the germline V gene are SGHTA and FQGTGA. The CDR3 is 13 amino acids. V was pared by 4 bases and J by 6 bases, with 4 bases of the junction left unmatched. The CDR3 DNA is TGTGCCAGCAGCTATGACAGGGGGAGCGAGCAGTACTTC. Translation: CASSYDRGSEQYF.

This clonotype was counted ten times or more. V is TRBV20-1 and J is TRBJ2-1; a weak D match, TRBD2 (7 bases). V gave up 0 bases and J gave up 6 bases, with 18 bases separating them. From germline, CDR1 is DFQATT and CDR2 SNEGSKA (reference sequence). CDR3 size: 16 residues. CDR3 bases: TGCAGTGCTAGAGAAAAGGGGGGGCCCTTGGGCAATGAGCAGTTCTTC. Translating gives CSAREKGGPLGNEQFF.

This clonotype occurred many times. This chain links TRBV12-3 or TRBV12-4 with TRBJ1-2, with TRBD1 as a possible D gene (5 bases). Trimming took 6 bases from V and 4 from J, leaving 21 bases between them. The CDR3 contains 16 residues. The CDR3 bases are TGTGCCAGCAGGACACCGGTAGAGTGGGGGGTCTATGGCTACACCTTC. Protein: CASRTPVEWGVYGYTF.

At least ten counts were recorded for this clonotype. The J gene is TRBJ1-2, the V gene TRBV12-3 or TRBV12-4; D possibly corresponds to TRBD1 (6 bases). Trimming took 4 bases from V and 5 from J, leaving 11 bases between them. This CDR3 has 13 amino acids. The CDR3 is CASSWTAGYGYTF. The CDR3 DNA sequence: TGTGCCAGCAGTTGGACAGCGGGATATGGCTACACCTTC.

Comment on this clonotype: A much more abundant neighbour one base away suggests this may be a read error. This chain joins TRBV5-1 and TRBJ1-6; D not certain. The CDR3 is 13 amino acids. The germline V gene encodes CDR1 SGHRS and CDR2 YFSETQ. The CDR3 here is CASRFQQDSPLHF. The DNA for the CDR3 is TGCGCCAGCCGCTTTCAACAAGATTCACCCCTCCACTTT.

The table lists this clonotype with many counts. V gene TRBV7-9 combines with J gene TRBJ2-5; D could derive from TRBD1 or TRBD2 (6 bases each). CDR3 length equals 13 residues. Looked up from germline, CDR1 is SEHNR and CDR2 is FQNEAQ (reference sequence). V lost 8 bases, J lost 5 bases, and 15 bases lay in between. The CDR3 bases are TGTGCCAGCTCGTTTCGGGGGCTTGAGACCCAGTACTTC. It specifies CASSFRGLETQYF.

The table lists this clonotype with many counts. The J gene is TRBJ1-5, the V gene TRBV28; D is unclear. This CDR3 is 15 amino acids long. Between the trimmed V and J ends, which lost 3 bases and 0 bases, there was a span of 9 bases. Germline CDR1 MDHEN, CDR2 SYDVKM. The CDR3 bases are TGTGCCAGCAGTTTTTCTGCCAATAGCAATCAGCCCCAGCATTTT. It codes for CASSFSANSNQPQHF.

This clonotype was detected many times. J is TRBJ2-3 and V is TRBV18; either TRBD1 or TRBD2 may supply D (5 bases each). This CDR3 contains 14 residues. In germline, CDR1 is KGHSH, CDR2 LQKENI. V was trimmed by 0 bases and J by 4 bases, leaving 8 bases between them. The DNA of the CDR3 is TGTGCCAGCTCACCACCGGGGGTTTCAGATACGCAGTATTTT. This encodes CASSPPGVSDTQYF. The full variable domain, rest sourced from reference TRBV18 and TRBJ2-3, is NAGVMQNPRHLVRRRGQEARLRCSPMKGHSHVYWYRQLPEEGLKFMVYLQKENIIDESGMPKERFSAEFPKEGPSILRIQQVVRGDSAAYFCASSPPGVSDTQYFGPGTRLTVL.

Ten or more counts support this clonotype. V and J are TRBV20-1 and TRBJ1-1; D not certain. Trimming removed 0 bases at V and 4 bases at J, with 15 bases between. Germline V CDR1 and CDR2: DFQATT, SNEGSKA (reference sequence). This CDR3 region has 15 residues. CDR3 sequence (DNA): TGCAGTGCTAGAGATGGTAGCAGGATTGTCACTGAAGCTTTCTTT. It specifies CSARDGSRIVTEAFF.

This clonotype was recorded a few times. V is TRBV6-1 and J is TRBJ2-3, with D maybe TRBD1 (5 bases). The V gene's germline CDR1 is MNHNS and CDR2 SASEGT. The CDR3 consists of 13 residues. V lost 5 bases and J 4 bases, leaving 10 bases between the germline ends. DNA of the CDR3: TGTGCCAGCAGTCCAGGGTCCCCAGATACGCAGTATTTT. Protein sequence: CASSPGSPDTQYF.

This rearrangement joins TRBV5-6 to TRBJ1-2; D gene uncertain. Germline V gene lookup returns CDR1 SGHDT and CDR2 YYEEEE. The CDR3 is 12 amino acids. V was clipped by 6 bases and J by 8 bases, with 14 bases between them. In DNA form, the CDR3 reads TGTGCCAGCACCTGGGGTCGGCAGGGCTACACCTTC. The encoded protein is CASTWGRQGYTF.

About this clonotype: A much larger clone is a single base away; this may be a read error. The V and J genes are TRBV13 and TRBJ2-3; TRBD2 aligns across 7 bases. Germline V gene data show CDR1 as PRHDT and CDR2 as FYEKMQ (reference sequence). The CDR3 is 19 residues long. After removal of 4 bases from V and 0 bases from J, the junction contained 16 bases not matched to a gene. The CDR3 spells CASSSAGPAGKTSTDTQYF. CDR3 DNA: TGTGCCAGCAGCTCCGCCGGACCAGCGGGGAAGACTAGCACAGATACGCAGTATTTT. Full variable domain (remainder filled in from reference TRBV13 and TRBJ2-3): AAGVIQSPRHLIKEKRETATLKCYPIPRHDTVYWYQQGPGQDPQFLISFYEKMQSDKGSIPDRFSAQQFSDYHSELNMSSLELGDSALYFCASSSAGPAGKTSTDTQYFGPGTRLTVL.

The chain couples TRBV6-1 to TRBJ1-4, with no clear D. The CDR3 runs to 15 residues. Germline loops: CDR1 MNHNS, CDR2 SASEGT. The V end was cut by 0 bases, the J end by 0 bases, with 5 bases between. The CDR3 sequence: CASSEAITTNEKLFF. CDR3 bases: TGTGCCAGCAGTGAAGCCATAACAACTAATGAAAAACTGTTTTTT.

This clonotype was seen a handful of times. The chain couples TRBV2 to TRBJ1-6, with 7 bases identical to TRBD1. With 7 bases clipped from V and 8 bases from J, the junction kept 11 bases outside the gene matches. The CDR3 length is 15 residues. Germline CDR1 SNHLY, CDR2 FYNNEI. In DNA, the CDR3 is TGTGCCAGCACCCCCCCGACAGGGCTTGATTCACCCCTCCACTTT. It yields the protein CASTPPTGLDSPLHF.

The rearrangement links TRBV5-5 to TRBJ2-4; possibly TRBD1 for D (5 bases). This CDR3 contains 19 residues. The ends were cut back, 4 bases at V and 0 bases at J, with 23 bases in the middle. CDR1 is SGHKS, CDR2 YYEKEE, per germline (reference sequence). CDR3 nucleotides: TGTGCCAGCAGCCTTCGGCCGGCGACAGTTGGGCTAGCCAAAAACATTCAGTACTTC. This translates into CASSLRPATVGLAKNIQYF. Together with reference TRBV5-5 and TRBJ2-4, the CDR3 gives the full variable domain: DAGVTQSPTHLIKTRGQQVTLRCSPISGHKSVSWYQQVLGQGPQFIFQYYEKEERGRGNFPDRFSARQFPNYSSELNVNALLLGDSALYLCASSLRPATVGLAKNIQYFGAGTRLSVL.

In this sample, this clonotype turned up many times. J is TRBJ1-6 and V is TRBV30; D unresolved. Looked up from germline, CDR1 is GTSNPN and CDR2 is SVGIG (reference sequence). This CDR3 has 12 amino acids. The V gene lost 4 bases and the J gene lost 6 bases, with 7 bases spanning the gap. The CDR3 DNA reads TGTGCCTGGACCGTCGGTAATTCACCCCTCCACTTT. Protein product: CAWTVGNSPLHF.

In this sample, this clonotype turned up many times. V is TRBV7-2 and J is TRBJ2-7; D gene ambiguous. This CDR3 spans 15 amino acids. CDR1 is SGHTA and CDR2 is FQGNSA in the germline V gene. V gave up 5 bases and J gave up 4 bases, with 18 bases separating them. Here the CDR3 DNA reads TGTGCCAGCAGCCCCTCGTTGGTAATTAAGTACGAGCAGTACTTC. It is translated as CASSPSLVIKYEQYF.